What follows describes a single T cell receptor beta chain. The antigen is unknown. A multiplex PCR was run with 60 Vbeta primers and 13 Jbeta primers. Measured with immunoSEQ multiplex PCR; TCRdb has only the in-frame clones, and not every one. Of around 100,000 clones in the sample, 82% were seen once. The data belong to a study of cytomegalovirus exposure and HLA in healthy donors. Study findings and constraints: Diagnosis of cytomegalovirus status made by the classifier reportedly showed high specificity and sensitivity.

Every donor was a healthy person donating bone marrow. The germline V and J ends were trimmed by 5 bases and 6 bases, with 8 bases remaining between them. Germline-derived CDR1 and CDR2 are LNHDA and SQIVND (reference sequence). The CDR3 length is 13 residues. The J gene is TRBJ1-6, the V gene TRBV19; D is undetermined. Sample: PBMCs. The sequence was obtained from a young woman in good health and CMV-seronegative. The CDR3 DNA follows: TGTGCCAGTAGTGCCAGTCGTAATTCACCCCTCCACTTT. As protein: CASSASRNSPLHF.